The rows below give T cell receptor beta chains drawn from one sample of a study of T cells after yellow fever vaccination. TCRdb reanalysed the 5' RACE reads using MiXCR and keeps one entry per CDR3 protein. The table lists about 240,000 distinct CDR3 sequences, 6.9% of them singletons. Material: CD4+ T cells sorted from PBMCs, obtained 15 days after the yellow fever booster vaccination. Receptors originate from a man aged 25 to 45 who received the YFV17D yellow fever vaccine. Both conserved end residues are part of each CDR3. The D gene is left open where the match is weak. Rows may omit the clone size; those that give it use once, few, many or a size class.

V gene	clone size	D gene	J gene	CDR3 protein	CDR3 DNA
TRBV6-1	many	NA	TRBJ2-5	CASSLGQSKETQYF	TGTGCCAGCAGTCTAGGACAGTCGAAAGAGACCCAGTACTTC
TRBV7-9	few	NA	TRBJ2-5	CASSFRQPLRQETQYF	TGTGCCAGCAGCTTTAGACAGCCACTCCGCCAAGAGACCCAGTACTTC
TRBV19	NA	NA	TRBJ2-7	CASSPLHTGYYEQYF	TGTGCCAGTAGTCCTCTGCACACAGGATACTACGAGCAGTACTTC
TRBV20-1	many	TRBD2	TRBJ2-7	CSARDLIAGRSYEQYF	TGCAGTGCTAGAGATCTTATAGCGGGACGTTCCTACGAGCAGTACTTC
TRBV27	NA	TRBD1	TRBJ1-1	CASSLRTGGEAFF	TGTGCCAGCAGTTTGAGGACAGGGGGTGAAGCTTTCTTT
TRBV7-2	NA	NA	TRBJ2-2	CASSSDYTGELFF	TGTGCCAGCAGCTCCGACTACACCGGGGAGCTGTTTTTT
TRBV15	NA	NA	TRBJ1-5	CATSRDKVHQPQHF	TGTGCCACCAGCAGAGATAAGGTGCATCAGCCCCAGCATTTT
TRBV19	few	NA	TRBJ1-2	CASNKDTKTSFYGYTF	TGTGCCAGTAACAAAGACACGAAGACCTCTTTCTATGGCTACACCTTC
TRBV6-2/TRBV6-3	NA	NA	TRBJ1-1	CASTKGVNTEAFF	TGTGCCAGCACCAAAGGGGTGAACACTGAAGCTTTCTTT
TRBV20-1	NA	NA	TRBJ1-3	CSARFSGNTIYF	TGCAGTGCAAGATTCTCTGGAAACACCATATATTTT
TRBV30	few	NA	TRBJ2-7	CAWSFHSYEQYF	TGTGCCTGGAGTTTCCACTCCTACGAGCAGTACTTC
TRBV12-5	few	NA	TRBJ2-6	CASGLSWRPSGANVLTF	TGTGCTAGTGGCCTCAGTTGGAGGCCCTCCGGGGCCAACGTCCTGACTTTC
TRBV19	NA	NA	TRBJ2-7	CASSIRRELAYEQYF	TGTGCCAGTAGTATAAGGCGTGAATTGGCCTACGAGCAGTACTTC
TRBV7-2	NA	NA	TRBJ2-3	CASSRRAPDTQYF	TGTGCCAGCAGCCGGAGGGCCCCAGATACGCAGTATTTT
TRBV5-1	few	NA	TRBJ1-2	CASRRGHTATHYGYTF	TGCGCCAGCAGAAGAGGGCACACCGCAACACACTATGGCTACACCTTC
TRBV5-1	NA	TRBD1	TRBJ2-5	CASSPLQGPPVETQYF	TGCGCCAGCAGCCCGCTACAGGGGCCGCCAGTGGAGACCCAGTACTTC
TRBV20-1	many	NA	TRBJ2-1	CSASLDRRQFF	TGCAGTGCTAGTCTGGACAGACGGCAGTTCTTC
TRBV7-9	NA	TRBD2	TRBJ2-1	CASSVGLPYDEQFF	TGTGCCAGCAGCGTGGGACTACCATATGATGAGCAGTTCTTC
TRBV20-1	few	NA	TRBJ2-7	CSARKSLARYEQYF	TGCAGTGCTAGAAAATCCCTAGCACGCTACGAGCAGTACTTC
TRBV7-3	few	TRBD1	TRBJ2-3	CASSLRGHLGQRYFSTDTQYF	TGTGCCAGCAGCCTAAGGGGGCACCTGGGACAACGATACTTTAGCACAGATACGCAGTATTTT
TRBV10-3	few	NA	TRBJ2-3	CAISERDTQYF	TGTGCCATCAGTGAGCGGGATACGCAGTATTTT
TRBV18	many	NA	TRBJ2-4	CASSLQDGAKNIQYF	TGTGCCAGCTCACTCCAGGATGGGGCCAAAAACATTCAGTACTTC
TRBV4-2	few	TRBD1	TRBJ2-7	CASSQVARAGGLDEQYF	TGTGCCAGCAGCCAAGTCGCCCGGGCAGGGGGTTTAGACGAGCAGTACTTC
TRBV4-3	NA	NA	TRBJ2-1	CASSQDTASVIYNEQFF	TGCGCCAGCAGCCAAGATACCGCTAGCGTTATTTACAATGAGCAGTTCTTC
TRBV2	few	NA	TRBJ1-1	CASSEPPGAEAFF	TGTGCCAGCAGTGAACCTCCGGGCGCTGAAGCTTTCTTT
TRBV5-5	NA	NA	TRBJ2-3	CASSSLGGHASTDTQYF	TGTGCCAGCAGCTCCTTGGGTGGACACGCTAGCACAGATACGCAGTATTTT
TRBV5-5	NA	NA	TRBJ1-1	CASSLLADPGAEAFF	TGTGCCAGCAGTCTATTGGCAGACCCGGGCGCTGAAGCTTTCTTT
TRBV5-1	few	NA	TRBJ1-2	CASSLEGPYLPYGYTF	TGCGCCAGCAGCTTGGAAGGGCCCTATTTGCCCTATGGCTACACCTTC
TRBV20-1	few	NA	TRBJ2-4	CSASRGGKGAKNIQYF	TGCAGTGCTAGTCGAGGGGGAAAAGGGGCCAAAAACATTCAGTACTTC
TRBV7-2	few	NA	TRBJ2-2	CASSFGPEDTGELFF	TGTGCCAGCAGCTTTGGACCAGAGGACACCGGGGAGCTGTTTTTT
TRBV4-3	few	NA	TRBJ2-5	CASSSRGRGETQYF	TGCGCCAGCAGCAGCAGGGGTCGGGGAGAGACCCAGTACTTC
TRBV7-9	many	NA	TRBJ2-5	CASSLALYRWNQETQYF	TGTGCCAGCAGCTTAGCTCTTTATCGGTGGAACCAAGAGACCCAGTACTTC
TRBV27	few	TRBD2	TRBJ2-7	CASSPPRWGASGTRYEQYF	TGTGCCAGCAGTCCACCAAGATGGGGGGCTAGCGGGACGAGGTACGAGCAGTACTTC
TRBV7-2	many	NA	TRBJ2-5	CASSFTTIQETQYF	TGTGCCAGCAGCTTCACGACTATCCAAGAGACCCAGTACTTC
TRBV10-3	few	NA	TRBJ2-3	CATGTGGDTQYF	TGTGCCACCGGAACCGGCGGGGATACGCAGTATTTT
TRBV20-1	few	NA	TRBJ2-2	CSARKTGSTAGELFF	TGCAGTGCTAGAAAAACAGGGTCCACCGCCGGGGAGCTGTTTTTT
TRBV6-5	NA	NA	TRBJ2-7	CASSYGLKVGEQYF	TGTGCCAGCAGTTACGGTCTCAAAGTCGGCGAGCAGTACTTC
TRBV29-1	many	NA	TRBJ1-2	CSTRFALGYGYTF	TGCAGCACCCGGTTTGCGTTGGGCTATGGCTACACCTTC
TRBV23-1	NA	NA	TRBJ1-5	CVSWQQDSPAQPQHF	TGCGTCAGCTGGCAGCAGGACAGCCCTGCGCAGCCCCAGCATTTT
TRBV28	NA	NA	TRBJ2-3	CASQSRRDADTQYF	TGTGCCAGCCAGTCTCGACGGGATGCAGATACGCAGTATTTT
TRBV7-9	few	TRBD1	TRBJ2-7	CASSVAGQGANEQYF	TGTGCCAGCAGCGTAGCGGGACAGGGGGCTAACGAGCAGTACTTC
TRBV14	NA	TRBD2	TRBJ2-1	CASSLRSGLYNEQFF	TGTGCCAGCAGCCTCCGTAGCGGGCTTTACAATGAGCAGTTCTTC
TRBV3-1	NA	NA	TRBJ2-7	CASSQERVGEQYF	TGTGCCAGCAGCCAAGAGAGGGTGGGCGAGCAGTACTTC
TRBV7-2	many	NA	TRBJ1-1	CASSHFKLNTEAFF	TGTGCCAGCAGCCACTTTAAATTGAACACTGAAGCTTTCTTT
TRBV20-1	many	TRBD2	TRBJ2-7	CSARLREKVHEQYF	TGCAGTGCCCGGCTGCGGGAGAAGGTCCACGAGCAGTACTTC
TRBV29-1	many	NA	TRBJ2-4	CSVVSGGYIQYF	TGCAGCGTTGTTTCTGGGGGCTACATTCAGTACTTC
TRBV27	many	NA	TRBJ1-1	CASSALGTEAFF	TGTGCCAGCAGTGCCCTGGGGACTGAAGCTTTCTTT
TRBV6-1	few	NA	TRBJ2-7	CASSEQAYEQYF	TGTGCCAGCAGTGAACAGGCTTATGAGCAGTACTTC
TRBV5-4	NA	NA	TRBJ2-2	CASSRGGRGDTGELFF	TGTGCCAGCAGCCGAGGGGGGCGAGGGGACACCGGGGAGCTGTTTTTT
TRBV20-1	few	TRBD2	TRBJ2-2	CSASTSGTGTGELFF	TGCAGTGCTAGTACTAGCGGGACGGGTACCGGGGAGCTGTTTTTT
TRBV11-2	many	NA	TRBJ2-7	CASSSGSLIPSYEQYF	TGTGCCAGCAGCTCGGGATCACTTATTCCCTCCTACGAGCAGTACTTC
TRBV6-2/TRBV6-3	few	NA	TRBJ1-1	CASIIRPGEVEAFF	TGTGCCAGCATAATCCGACCGGGGGAGGTAGAAGCTTTCTTT
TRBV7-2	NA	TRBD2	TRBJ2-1	CASSWEGGSYNEQFF	TGTGCCAGCAGCTGGGAGGGTGGTTCCTACAATGAGCAGTTCTTC
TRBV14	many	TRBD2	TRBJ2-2	CASRQPGLQPTGELFF	TGTGCCAGCAGGCAACCGGGACTACAACCCACCGGGGAGCTGTTTTTT
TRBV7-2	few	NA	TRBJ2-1	CASSPIGNYNEQFF	TGTGCCAGCAGCCCAATCGGAAACTACAATGAGCAGTTCTTC
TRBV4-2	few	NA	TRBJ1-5	CASSQLYRGVQPQHF	TGTGCCAGCAGCCAACTTTATCGGGGGGTGCAGCCCCAGCATTTT
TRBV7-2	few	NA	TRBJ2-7	CASSLDGQTYEQYF	TGTGCCAGCAGCTTAGACGGCCAAACCTACGAGCAGTACTTC
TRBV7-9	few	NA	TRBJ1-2	CASSFHRSYGYTF	TGTGCCAGCAGCTTCCACAGGAGCTATGGCTACACCTTC
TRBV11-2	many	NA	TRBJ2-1	CASSPRLSSNNEQFF	TGTGCCAGCAGCCCTAGACTATCATCCAACAATGAGCAGTTCTTC